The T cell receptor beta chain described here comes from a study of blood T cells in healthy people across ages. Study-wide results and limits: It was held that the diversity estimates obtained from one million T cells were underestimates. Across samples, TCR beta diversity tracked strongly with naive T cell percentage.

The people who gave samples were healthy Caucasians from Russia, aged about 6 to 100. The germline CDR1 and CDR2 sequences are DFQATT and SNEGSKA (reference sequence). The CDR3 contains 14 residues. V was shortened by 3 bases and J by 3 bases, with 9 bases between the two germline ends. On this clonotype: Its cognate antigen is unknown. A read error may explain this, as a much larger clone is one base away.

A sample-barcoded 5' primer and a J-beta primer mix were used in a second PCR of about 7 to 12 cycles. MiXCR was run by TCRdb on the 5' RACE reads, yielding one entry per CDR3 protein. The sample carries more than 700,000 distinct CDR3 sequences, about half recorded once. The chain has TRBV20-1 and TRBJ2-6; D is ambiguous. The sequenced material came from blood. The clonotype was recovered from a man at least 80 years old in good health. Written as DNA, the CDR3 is TGCAGTGCTAGTGCGGTCTTTGGGGCCAACGTCCTGACTTTC. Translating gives CSASAVFGANVLTF.